This record looks at one T cell receptor (beta chain) sequence and its context. Method: immunoSEQ multiplex PCR; TCRdb's copy keeps in-frame clones and lacks some. The profile shows about 150,000 clones, around 80% of them singletons. This sample stems from a study of blood T cell repertoires in COVID-19. CDR3 length: 13 residues. V gave up 5 bases and J gave up 5 bases, with 10 bases separating them. The germline gives CDR1 MNHNY, CDR2 SVGAGI (reference sequence). The receptor comes from a man in his sixties with acute or convalescent COVID-19. The sequenced material came from peripheral blood. This chain joins TRBV6-6 and TRBJ1-5, with D maybe TRBD1 (5 bases). The DNA for the CDR3 is TGTGCCAGCAGTCGCGGGGGGGATCAGCCCCAGCATTTT. It is translated as CASSRGGDQPQHF.